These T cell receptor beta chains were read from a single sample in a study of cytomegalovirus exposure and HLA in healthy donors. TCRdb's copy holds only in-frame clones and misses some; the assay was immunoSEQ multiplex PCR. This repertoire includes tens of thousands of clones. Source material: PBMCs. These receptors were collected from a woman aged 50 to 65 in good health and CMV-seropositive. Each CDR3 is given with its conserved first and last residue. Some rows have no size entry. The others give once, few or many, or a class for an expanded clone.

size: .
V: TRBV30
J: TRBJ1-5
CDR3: CAGSVLDREVQPQHF

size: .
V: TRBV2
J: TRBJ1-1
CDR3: CASQGQGLNTEAFF

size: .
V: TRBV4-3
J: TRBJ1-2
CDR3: CASSQSGTAYGYTF

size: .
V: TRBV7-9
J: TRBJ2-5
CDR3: CASSSWDRKETQYF

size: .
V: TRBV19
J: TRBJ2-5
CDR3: CASSPPTGGGQETQYF

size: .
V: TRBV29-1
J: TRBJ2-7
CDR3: CSAGGLASYEQYF

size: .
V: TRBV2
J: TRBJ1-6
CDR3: CASTPRDKNSPLHF

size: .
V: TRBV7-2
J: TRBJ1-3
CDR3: CASSFTQGNTIYF

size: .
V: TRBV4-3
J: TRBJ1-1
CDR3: CASSQEGQGARAFF

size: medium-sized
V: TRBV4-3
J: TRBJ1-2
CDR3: CASSQEVQSTYGYTF

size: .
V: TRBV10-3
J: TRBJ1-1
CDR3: CAISESFRDRGNTEAFF

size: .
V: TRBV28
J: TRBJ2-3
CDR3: CASSFRGAADTQYF

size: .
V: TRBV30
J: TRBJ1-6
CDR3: CAWSVSGNSPLHF

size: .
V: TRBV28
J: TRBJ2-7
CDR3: CASIPYGGRSSYEQYF